Listed here are 10 T cell receptor beta chains from one sample, sequenced in a study of blood T cell repertoires in COVID-19. Measured with immunoSEQ multiplex PCR; TCRdb has only the in-frame clones, and not every one. Here the sample spans 140,000 to 150,000 clones, 80% to 85% being singletons. Sample: PBMCs or T cells enriched from blood (not recorded which). The receptors stem from a woman aged 45-59 years who had been exposed to COVID-19.

This clone came up a few times. This rearrangement joins TRBV5-1 to TRBJ1-2, with D hard to call. V was clipped by 3 bases and J by 7 bases, with 16 bases between them. CDR1 SGHRS and CDR2 YFSETQ come from the germline V gene. The CDR3 consists of 14 residues. The DNA of the CDR3 is TGCGCCAGCAGCTCTTACTTCAGGTCCACTGGCTACACCTTC. Protein: CASSSYFRSTGYTF.

This rearrangement joins TRBV28 to TRBJ2-7; 10 bases align to TRBD2. CDR3 length equals 15 residues. The V segment lost 6 bases and the J segment 4 bases; nucleotides outside the gene matches: 9. Germline lookup yields CDR1 MDHEN and CDR2 SYDVKM. CDR3: CASRVQREGLYEQYF. As DNA, the CDR3 is TGTGCCAGCAGGGTTCAGCGGGAGGGCCTATACGAGCAGTACTTC.

The rearrangement joins TRBV12-3 or TRBV12-4 to TRBJ1-5; TRBD1 is a possible D gene (5 bases). This CDR3 is 13 amino acids long. V dropped 7 bases and J dropped 3 bases, with 10 bases sitting between them. The CDR3 protein is CASNDRYNQPQHF. CDR3 bases: TGTGCCAGCAACGACAGATACAATCAGCCCCAGCATTTT.

V is TRBV25-1 and J is TRBJ2-3; a possible D gene is TRBD2 (7 bases). V was trimmed by 7 bases and J by 4 bases, leaving 15 bases between them. Per germline, CDR1 MGHDK and CDR2 SYGVNS. The CDR3 totals 14 residues. CDR3 nucleotides: TGTGCCAGCAACCGGGGGGCGCGTCCAGATACGCAGTATTTT. It yields the protein CASNRGARPDTQYF.

The CDR3 coding sequence is TGTGCCTGGAGTGTAGGTGGGGGCTTCGGCTACACCTTC. Translating it yields CAWSVGGGFGYTF. The chain has TRBV30 and TRBJ1-2; TRBD1 is a possible D gene (6 bases). Germline lookup yields CDR1 GTSNPN and CDR2 SVGIG (reference sequence). The V gene lost 0 bases and the J gene lost 8 bases, with 13 bases spanning the gap. The CDR3 has 13 amino acids.

The rearrangement joins TRBV14 to TRBJ2-2, with 8 positions matching TRBD1. This CDR3 contains 16 residues. V lost 4 bases and J lost 5; bases outside the gene matches: 9. Germline loops: CDR1 SGHDN, CDR2 FVKESK. CDR3 nucleotides: TGTGCCAGCAGCCGACTGGACAGGGAGGAAACCGGGGAGCTGTTTTTT. It specifies CASSRLDREETGELFF.

The V gene is TRBV10-3, the J gene TRBJ1-1; a possible D gene is TRBD1 (6 bases). Germline values: CDR1 ENHRY, CDR2 SYGVKD. V lost 0 bases and J lost 11, with 16 bases in between. There are 14 residues in the CDR3. The CDR3 DNA sequence: TGTGCCATCAGTGAGTCTTCTCAGGGGCACCAGGCTTTCTTT. Translation: CAISESSQGHQAFF.

CDR3 loop: CASSQERRVSGNTIYF. The CDR3 DNA reads as TGTGCCAGCAGCCAAGAACGACGGGTCTCTGGAAACACCATATATTTT. The J gene is TRBJ1-3, the V gene TRBV4-2; D call uncertain. The germline V gene has CDR1 LGHNA and CDR2 YNFKEQ. V was clipped by 0 bases and J by 0 bases, with 9 bases between them. The CDR3 spans 16 residues.

This chain uses TRBV14 with TRBJ2-5; 8 bases align to TRBD1. CDR1 and CDR2 from the germline V gene are SGHDN and FVKESK. The trim removed 1 base at V and 5 bases at J, leaving 9 bases unmatched. The CDR3 loop spans 16 amino acids. For the CDR3, the DNA is TGTGCCAGCAGCCAAGCGACCAGGGGGCGCCGGGAGACCCAGTACTTC. Protein sequence: CASSQATRGRRETQYF.

The gene calls are TRBV19 and TRBJ2-7; 7 positions agree with TRBD1. This CDR3 is built from 15 residues. V gave up 3 bases and J gave up 4 bases; unmatched junction bases: 9. The germline V gene encodes CDR1 LNHDA and CDR2 SQIVND (reference sequence). The CDR3 DNA reads TGTGCCAGTAGTATCCAACCGGGACAGTTATACGAGCAGTACTTC. It yields the protein CASSIQPGQLYEQYF.